The sequence of this TCR beta chain was determined in a study of cytomegalovirus exposure and HLA in healthy donors. For the study at large: Early released data had 65 million to 100 million unique TCRs, all coming from HLA-typed donors. Study-wide results and limits: A later analysis linked a missense variant in DCLRE1C to the trimming of TCR beta V and J genes. For most TCR beta V segments, an earlier analysis put the productive rate at about 90% or about 30% of the time.

With 60 Vbeta and 13 Jbeta primers, the PCR was carried out. The method was immunoSEQ multiplex PCR; TCRdb's version includes in-frame clones alone and lacks a portion of them. The sample consists of about 130,000 clones, over 60% of them appearing once. Of note for this clone: The antigen remains undetermined.

After removal of 1 base from V and 4 bases from J, the junction contained 4 bases not matched to a gene. The CDR3 has 15 residues. Germline V gene lookup returns CDR1 MGHRA and CDR2 YSYEKL. The sample comprised PBMCs. The chain links TRBV4-1 to TRBJ1-2; 9 positions agree with TRBD1. The TCR comes from a female donor in good health and CMV-seronegative. The CDR3 region is CASSQAGQGPYGYTF. Written as DNA, the CDR3 is TGCGCCAGCAGCCAAGCGGGACAGGGACCCTATGGCTACACCTTC.